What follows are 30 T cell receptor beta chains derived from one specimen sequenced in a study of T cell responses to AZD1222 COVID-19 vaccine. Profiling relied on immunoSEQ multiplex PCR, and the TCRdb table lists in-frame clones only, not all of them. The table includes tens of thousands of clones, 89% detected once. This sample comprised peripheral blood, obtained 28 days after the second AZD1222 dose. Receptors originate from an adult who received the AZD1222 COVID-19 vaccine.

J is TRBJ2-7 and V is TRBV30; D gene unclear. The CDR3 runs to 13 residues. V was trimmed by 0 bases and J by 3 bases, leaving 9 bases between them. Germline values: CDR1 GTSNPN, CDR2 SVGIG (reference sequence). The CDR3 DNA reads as TGTGCCTGGAGTGTAAGGAGCCTCTACGAGCAGTACTTC. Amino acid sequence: CAWSVRSLYEQYF.

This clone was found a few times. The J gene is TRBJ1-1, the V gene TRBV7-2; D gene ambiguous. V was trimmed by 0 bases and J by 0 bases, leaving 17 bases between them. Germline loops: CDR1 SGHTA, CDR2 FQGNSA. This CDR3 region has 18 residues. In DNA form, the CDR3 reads TGTGCCAGCAGCTTAGCGGGTCTGACCTTCCCGATGAACACTGAAGCTTTCTTT. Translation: CASSLAGLTFPMNTEAFF.

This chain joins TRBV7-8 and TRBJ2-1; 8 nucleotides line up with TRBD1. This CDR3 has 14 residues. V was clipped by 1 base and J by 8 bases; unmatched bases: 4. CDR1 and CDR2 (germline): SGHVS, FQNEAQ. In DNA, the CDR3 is TGTGCCAGCAGCTTAGGAGACAGGGGCGATGAGCAGTTCTTC. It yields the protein CASSLGDRGDEQFF.

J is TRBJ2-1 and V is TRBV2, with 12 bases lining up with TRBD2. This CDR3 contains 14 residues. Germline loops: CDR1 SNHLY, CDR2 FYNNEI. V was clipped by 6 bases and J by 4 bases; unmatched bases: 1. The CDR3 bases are TGTGCCAGCAGGACTAGCGGGAGTTACAATGAGCAGTTCTTC. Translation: CASRTSGSYNEQFF.

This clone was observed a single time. Written as DNA, the CDR3 is TGTGCCAGCAGCCCCCAGCTAGCGGGGGGACCGTCCTACAATGAGCAGTTCTTC. This codes for CASSPQLAGGPSYNEQFF. This chain uses TRBV5-4 with TRBJ2-1, with 11 bases aligning to TRBD2. V shed 4 bases and J 1 base; nucleotides not matched to a gene: 10. The CDR3 length is 18 residues. Germline CDR1 is SGHNT and CDR2 is YYREEE (reference sequence). Looking up the rest from reference TRBV5-4 and TRBJ2-1 gives the full variable domain: ETGVTQSPTHLIKTRGQQVTLRCSSQSGHNTVSWYQQALGQGPQFIFQYYREEENGRGNFPPRFSGLQFPNYSSELNVNALELDDSALYLCASSPQLAGGPSYNEQFFGPGTRLTVL.

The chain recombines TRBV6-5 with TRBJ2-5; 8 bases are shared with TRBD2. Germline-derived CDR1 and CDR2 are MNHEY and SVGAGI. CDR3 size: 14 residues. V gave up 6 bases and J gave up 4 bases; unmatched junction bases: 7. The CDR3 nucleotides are TGTGCCAGCAGCCAGGGGACTAGAAGAGAGACCCAGTACTTC. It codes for CASSQGTRRETQYF.

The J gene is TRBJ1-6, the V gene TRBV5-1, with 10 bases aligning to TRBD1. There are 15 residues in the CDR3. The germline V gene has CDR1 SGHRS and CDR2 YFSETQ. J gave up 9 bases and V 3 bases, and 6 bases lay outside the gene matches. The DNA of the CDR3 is TGCGCCAGCAGCTCCCGGACAGGGGGAAGTTCACCCCTCCACTTT. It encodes CASSSRTGGSSPLHF.

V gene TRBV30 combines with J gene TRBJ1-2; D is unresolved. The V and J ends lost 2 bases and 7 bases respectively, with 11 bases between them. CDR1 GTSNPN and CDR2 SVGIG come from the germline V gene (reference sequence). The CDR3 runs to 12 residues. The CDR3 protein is CAWSLQRSGYTF. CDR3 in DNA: TGTGCCTGGAGTCTCCAGCGTTCTGGCTACACCTTC.

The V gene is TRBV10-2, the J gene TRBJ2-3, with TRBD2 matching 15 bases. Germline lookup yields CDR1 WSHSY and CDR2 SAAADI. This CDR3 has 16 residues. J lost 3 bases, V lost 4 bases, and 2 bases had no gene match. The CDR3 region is CASSGGTSGRTDTQYF. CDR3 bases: TGCGCCAGCAGTGGAGGGACTAGCGGGAGGACAGATACGCAGTATTTT.

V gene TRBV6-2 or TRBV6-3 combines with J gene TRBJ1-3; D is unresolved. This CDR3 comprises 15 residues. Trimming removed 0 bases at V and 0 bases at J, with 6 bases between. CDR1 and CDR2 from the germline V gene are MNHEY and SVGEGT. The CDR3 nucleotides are TGTGCCAGCAGTTACTCGGGAAGCTCTGGAAACACCATATATTTT. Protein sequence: CASSYSGSSGNTIYF.

The CDR3 sequence: CASSVGYGYTF. CDR3 DNA: TGTGCCAGCAGCGTGGGCTATGGCTACACCTTC. This chain links TRBV11-2 with TRBJ1-2; D is uncertain. Germline V gives CDR1 SGHAT, CDR2 FQNNGV. The CDR3 is 11 amino acids. V lost 5 bases, J lost 4 bases, and 5 bases lay in between.

This CDR3 reads CASGLGDLPQPQHF. The DNA for the CDR3 is TGTGCTAGTGGTTTGGGGGACCTACCACAGCCCCAGCATTTT. The chain links TRBV12-5 to TRBJ1-5; tentative D call: TRBD1 (5 bases). The V end lost 1 base, the J end lost 7 bases, and 11 bases lay between the germline ends. The CDR3 is 14 residues long. Germline V gives CDR1 LGHNT, CDR2 FRNRAP. The complete variable domain, with remaining parts taken from reference TRBV12-5 and TRBJ1-5, reads DARVTQTPRHKVTEMGQEVTMRCQPILGHNTVFWYRQTMMQGLELLAYFRNRAPLDDSGMPKDRFSAEMPDATLATLKIQPSEPRDSAVYFCASGLGDLPQPQHFGDGTRLSIL.

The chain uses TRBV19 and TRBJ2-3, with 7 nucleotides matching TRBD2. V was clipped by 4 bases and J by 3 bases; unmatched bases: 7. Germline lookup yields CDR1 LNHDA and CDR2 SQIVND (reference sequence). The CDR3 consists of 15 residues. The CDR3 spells CASSKAGALTDTQYF. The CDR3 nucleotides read TGTGCCAGTAGTAAGGCGGGAGCCTTGACAGATACGCAGTATTTT.

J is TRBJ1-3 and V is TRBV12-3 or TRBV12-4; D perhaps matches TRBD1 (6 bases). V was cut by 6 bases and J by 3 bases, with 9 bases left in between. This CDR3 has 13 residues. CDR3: CASRPTGGNTIYF. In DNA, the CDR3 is TGTGCCAGCAGGCCGACAGGTGGAAACACCATATATTTT.

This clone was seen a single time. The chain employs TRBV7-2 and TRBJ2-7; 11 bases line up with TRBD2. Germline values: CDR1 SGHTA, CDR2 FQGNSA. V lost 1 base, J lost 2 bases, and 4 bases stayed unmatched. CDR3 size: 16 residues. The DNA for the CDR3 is TGTGCCAGCAGCTTAGTCGGTAGCGGGGGGGCCTACGAGCAGTACTTC. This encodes CASSLVGSGGAYEQYF.

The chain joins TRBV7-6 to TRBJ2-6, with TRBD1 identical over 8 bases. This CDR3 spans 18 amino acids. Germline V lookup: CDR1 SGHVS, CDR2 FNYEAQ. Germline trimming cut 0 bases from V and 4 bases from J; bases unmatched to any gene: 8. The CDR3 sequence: CASSLAATGARGANVLTF. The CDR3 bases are TGTGCCAGCAGCTTAGCAGCGACAGGGGCGAGGGGGGCCAACGTCCTGACTTTC.

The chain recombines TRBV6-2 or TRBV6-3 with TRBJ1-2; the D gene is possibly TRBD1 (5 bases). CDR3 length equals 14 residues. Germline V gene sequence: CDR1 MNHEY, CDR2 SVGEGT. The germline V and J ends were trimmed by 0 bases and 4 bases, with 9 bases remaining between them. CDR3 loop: CASSYSGGIYGYTF. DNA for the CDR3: TGTGCCAGCAGTTACTCCGGGGGTATCTATGGCTACACCTTC.

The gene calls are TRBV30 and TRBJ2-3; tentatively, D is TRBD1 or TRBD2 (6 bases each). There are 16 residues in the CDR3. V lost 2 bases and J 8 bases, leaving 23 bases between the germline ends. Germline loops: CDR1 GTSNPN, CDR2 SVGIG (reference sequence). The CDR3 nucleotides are TGTGCCTGGAGTTCATTATGGCGGGACGAAGGGGGTACGCAGTATTTT. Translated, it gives CAWSSLWRDEGGTQYF.

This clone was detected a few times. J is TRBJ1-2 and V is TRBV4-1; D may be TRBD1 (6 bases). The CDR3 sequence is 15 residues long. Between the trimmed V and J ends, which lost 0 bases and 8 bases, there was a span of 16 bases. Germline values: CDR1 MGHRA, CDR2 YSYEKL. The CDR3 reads CASSQDSGAVGGYTF. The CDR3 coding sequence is TGCGCCAGCAGCCAAGATTCGGGGGCCGTAGGGGGCTACACCTTC.

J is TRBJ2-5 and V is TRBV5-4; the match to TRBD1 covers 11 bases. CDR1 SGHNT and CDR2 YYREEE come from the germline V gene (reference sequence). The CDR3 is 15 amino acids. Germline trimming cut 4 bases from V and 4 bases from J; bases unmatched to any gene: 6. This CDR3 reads CASSPGQGAGETQYF. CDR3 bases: TGTGCCAGCAGCCCCGGACAGGGGGCGGGAGAGACCCAGTACTTC. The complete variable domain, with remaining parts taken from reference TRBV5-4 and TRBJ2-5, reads ETGVTQSPTHLIKTRGQQVTLRCSSQSGHNTVSWYQQALGQGPQFIFQYYREEENGRGNFPPRFSGLQFPNYSSELNVNALELDDSALYLCASSPGQGAGETQYFGPGTRLLVL.

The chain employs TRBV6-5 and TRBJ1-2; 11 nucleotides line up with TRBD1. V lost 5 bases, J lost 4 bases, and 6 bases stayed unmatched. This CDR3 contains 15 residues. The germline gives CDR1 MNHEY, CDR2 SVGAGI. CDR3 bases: TGTGCCAGCAGTACTGGACAGGGGGCAATCTATGGCTACACCTTC. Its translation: CASSTGQGAIYGYTF.

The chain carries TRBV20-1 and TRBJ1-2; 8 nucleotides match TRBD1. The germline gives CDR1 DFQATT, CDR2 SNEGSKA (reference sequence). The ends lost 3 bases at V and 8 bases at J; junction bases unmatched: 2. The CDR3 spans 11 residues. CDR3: CSASRGRGYTF. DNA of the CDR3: TGCAGTGCTAGCAGGGGGCGCGGCTACACCTTC.

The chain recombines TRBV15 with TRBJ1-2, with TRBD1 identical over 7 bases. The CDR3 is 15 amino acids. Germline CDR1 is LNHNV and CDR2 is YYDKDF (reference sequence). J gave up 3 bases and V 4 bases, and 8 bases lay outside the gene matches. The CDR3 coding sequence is TGTGCCACCAGCACCCGACAGGGTTCTTACTATGGCTACACCTTC. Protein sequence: CATSTRQGSYYGYTF.

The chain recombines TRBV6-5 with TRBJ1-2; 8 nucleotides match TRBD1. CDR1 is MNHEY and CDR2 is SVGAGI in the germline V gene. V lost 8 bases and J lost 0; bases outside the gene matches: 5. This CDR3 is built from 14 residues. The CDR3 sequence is CASDRGYANYGYTF. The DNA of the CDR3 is TGTGCCAGCGACAGGGGTTATGCTAACTATGGCTACACCTTC.

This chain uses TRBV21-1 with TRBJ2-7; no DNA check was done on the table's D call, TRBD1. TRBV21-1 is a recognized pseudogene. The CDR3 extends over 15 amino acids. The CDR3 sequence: CASSKKGQGNYEQYV. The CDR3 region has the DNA TGTGCCAGCAGCAAAAAAGGTCAGGGGAACTACGAGCAGTACGTC.

CDR3 DNA sequence: TGTGCCAGCAGCTTCCAGGGACAGGGGTTAGATACGCAGTATTTT. It is translated as CASSFQGQGLDTQYF. This chain uses TRBV9 with TRBJ2-3; 10 bases agree with TRBD1. This CDR3 spans 15 amino acids. CDR1 is SGDLS, CDR2 YYNGEE, per germline. The V gene end was trimmed by 4 bases and the J gene end by 5 bases; junction bases not matched to a gene: 7.

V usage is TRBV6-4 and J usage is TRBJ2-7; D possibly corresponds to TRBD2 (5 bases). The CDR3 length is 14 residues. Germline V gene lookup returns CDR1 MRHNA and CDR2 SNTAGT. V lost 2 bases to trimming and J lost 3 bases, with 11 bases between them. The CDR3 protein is CASSDSGRVYEQYV. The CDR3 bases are TGTGCCAGCAGTGACAGCGGCAGAGTCTACGAGCAGTACGTC.

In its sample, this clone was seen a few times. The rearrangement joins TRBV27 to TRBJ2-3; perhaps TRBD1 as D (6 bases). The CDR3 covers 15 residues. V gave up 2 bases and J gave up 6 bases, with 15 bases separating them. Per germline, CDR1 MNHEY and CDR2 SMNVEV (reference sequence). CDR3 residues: CASSLGTPPQDTQYF. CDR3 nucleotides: TGTGCCAGCAGTTTAGGGACACCTCCCCAGGATACGCAGTATTTT.

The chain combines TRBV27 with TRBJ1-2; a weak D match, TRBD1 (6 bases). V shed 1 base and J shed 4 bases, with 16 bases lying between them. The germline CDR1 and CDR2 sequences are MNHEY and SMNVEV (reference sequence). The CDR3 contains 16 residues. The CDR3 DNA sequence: TGTGCCAGCAGTTTATACCCGGACAGATCAGGCTATGGCTACACCTTC. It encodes CASSLYPDRSGYGYTF.

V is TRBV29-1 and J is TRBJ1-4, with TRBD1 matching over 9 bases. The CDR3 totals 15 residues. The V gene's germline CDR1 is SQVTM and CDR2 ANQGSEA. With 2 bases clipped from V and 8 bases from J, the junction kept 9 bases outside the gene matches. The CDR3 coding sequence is TGCAGCGTTGAAATCCGAAGGACAGGGGAGGAAAAACTGTTTTTT. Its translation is CSVEIRRTGEEKLFF.